This TCR beta chain appears in the sequencing data of a study of CD8 T cells in ankylosing spondylitis. There are a few counts of this clonotype. Its antigen is as yet unknown. General study points: There was reportedly significant enrichment of clones that were disease-linked in matched ankylosing spondylitis synovial fluid.

A single record per CDR3 protein comes from TCRdb applying MiXCR to the 5' RACE reads. The table includes around 39,000 distinct CDR3 sequences, roughly 13% detected once. Trimming at V came to 4 bases and at J to 0 bases, leaving 5 bases not matched to a gene. Germline lookup yields CDR1 SEHNR and CDR2 FQNEAQ (reference sequence). There are 15 residues in the CDR3. The chain joins TRBV7-9 to TRBJ1-1; 7 positions agree with TRBD1. Material: synovial fluid, either unsorted or a sorted T cell fraction (not recorded which). The TCR originated in a male donor with ankylosing spondylitis. This CDR3 is CASSSPTGVNTEAFF. CDR3 DNA: TGTGCCAGCAGCTCCCCAACAGGGGTGAACACTGAAGCTTTCTTT.